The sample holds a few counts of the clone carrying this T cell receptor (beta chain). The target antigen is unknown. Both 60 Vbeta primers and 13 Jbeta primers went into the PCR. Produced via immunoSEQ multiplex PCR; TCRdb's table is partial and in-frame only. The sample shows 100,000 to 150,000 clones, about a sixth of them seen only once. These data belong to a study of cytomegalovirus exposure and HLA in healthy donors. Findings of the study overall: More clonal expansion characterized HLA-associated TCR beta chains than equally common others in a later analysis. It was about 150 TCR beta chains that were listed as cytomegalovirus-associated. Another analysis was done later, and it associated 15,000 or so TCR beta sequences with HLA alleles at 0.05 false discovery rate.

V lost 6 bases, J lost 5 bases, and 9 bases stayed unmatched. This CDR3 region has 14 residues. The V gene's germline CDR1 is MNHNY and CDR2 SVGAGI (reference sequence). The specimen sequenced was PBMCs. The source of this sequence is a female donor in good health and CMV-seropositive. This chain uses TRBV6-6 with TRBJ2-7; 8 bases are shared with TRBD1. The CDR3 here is CASRLQGAGNEQYF. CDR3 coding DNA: TGTGCCAGCAGACTGCAGGGGGCGGGGAACGAGCAGTACTTC.